This entry lists 11 T cell receptor beta chains sequenced from one sample in a study of shared clonotypes between healthy human individuals. The method was immunoSEQ multiplex PCR; TCRdb's version includes in-frame clones alone and lacks a portion of them. Among 2,500,000 or so clones listed, 80% to 95% were seen once. What was sequenced was naive CD4+ T cells from PBMCs. Subset: CD45RA+ positively selected. The origin of the receptors is a man aged 18-30 years in good health. Some clones in this sample may be carry-over from other donors' samples.

This clone was seen more than once but under ten times. This same CDR3 is encoded by further DNA sequences in the sample. V is TRBV5-1 and J is TRBJ1-1, with 7 bases lining up with TRBD1. Germline CDR1 and CDR2: SGHRS and YFSETQ. The CDR3 has 14 residues. J lost 3 bases, V lost 4 bases, and 6 bases had no gene match. CDR3 DNA sequence: TGCGCCAGCAGCCCGACAGGGTTGGACACTGAAGCTTTCTTT. Translating gives CASSPTGLDTEAFF.

The genes are TRBV28 and TRBJ2-4, with D possibly being TRBD1 (6 bases). V dropped 6 bases and J dropped 14 bases, with 23 bases sitting between them. The CDR3 totals 14 residues. The V gene's germline CDR1 is MDHEN and CDR2 SYDVKM. The chain's CDR3 is CASSTGQGITEKYF. CDR3 nucleotides: TGTGCCAGCAGCACGGGGCAGGGGATTACGGAGAAGTACTTC.

The chain uses TRBV19 and TRBJ2-5, with unresolved D. V was cut by 2 bases and J by 7 bases, with 14 bases left in between. The CDR3 length is 14 residues. In germline, CDR1 is LNHDA, CDR2 SQIVND (reference sequence). This CDR3 is CASSIQLEVGTQYF. Here the CDR3 DNA reads TGTGCCAGTAGTATACAGTTAGAAGTGGGGACCCAGTACTTC.

This chain connects TRBV28 to TRBJ1-1; D remains unclear. There are 18 residues in the CDR3. V lost 1 base and J 6 bases, leaving 24 bases between the germline ends. CDR1 and CDR2 from the germline V gene are MDHEN and SYDVKM. DNA of the CDR3: TGTGCCAGCAGTTTATTAGGAGATTGGTCGTCGGAGCTCGCTGAAGCTTTCTTT. It specifies CASSLLGDWSSELAEAFF.

This rearrangement joins TRBV19 to TRBJ2-2; D perhaps matches TRBD2 (5 bases). V was trimmed by 5 bases and J by 2 bases, leaving 15 bases between them. The CDR3 sequence is 16 residues long. Germline CDR1 and CDR2: LNHDA and SQIVND (reference sequence). The CDR3 is CASSPPWPGNTGELFF. CDR3 DNA sequence: TGTGCCAGTAGTCCTCCGTGGCCGGGAAACACCGGGGAGCTGTTTTTT. Complete variable domain (other parts from reference TRBV19 and TRBJ2-2): DGGITQSPKYLFRKEGQNVTLSCEQNLNHDAMYWYRQDPGQGLRLIYYSQIVNDFQKGDIAEGYSVSREKKESFPLTVTSAQKNPTAFYLCASSPPWPGNTGELFFGEGSRLTVL.

The chain is built from TRBV30 and TRBJ1-2; a possible D gene is TRBD1 (5 bases). The V gene lost 8 bases and the J gene lost 4 bases, with 14 bases spanning the gap. CDR3 size: 12 residues. CDR1 is GTSNPN, CDR2 SVGIG, per germline (reference sequence). CDR3 residues: CAGLTGAYGYTF. In DNA form, the CDR3 reads TGTGCCGGATTAACCGGGGCCTATGGCTACACCTTC.

Turning to this clone: This CDR3 is also generated by other DNA sequences in the sample. CDR3 residues: CASSLGGRLYEQYF. The CDR3 DNA is TGTGCCAGCAGCTTAGGGGGGAGGTTGTACGAGCAGTACTTC. The chain uses TRBV7-2 and TRBJ2-7, with a tentative D call TRBD2 (6 bases). The CDR3 consists of 14 residues. Trimming shortened V by 1 base and J by 4 bases, and 11 bases separated the two germline ends. Germline values: CDR1 SGHTA, CDR2 FQGNSA.

This clone was seen more than once but under ten times. The J gene is TRBJ1-4, the V gene TRBV2; 10 nucleotides agree with TRBD1. The V gene's germline CDR1 is SNHLY and CDR2 FYNNEI. This CDR3 comprises 17 residues. The V and J ends lost 6 bases and 8 bases, in that order; junction bases with no gene match: 15. CDR3 coding DNA: TGTGCCAGCAGCGCAGGCAGACAGGGGGCGCCATTGGAAAAACTGTTTTTT. It encodes CASSAGRQGAPLEKLFF.

This clone was seen repeatedly, ten times or more. This sample includes further DNA sequences coding for the same CDR3. The chain uses TRBV5-1 and TRBJ1-1; 8 bases are a match to TRBD1. Trimming at V came to 4 bases and at J to 1 base, leaving 3 bases not matched to a gene. This CDR3 contains 14 residues. Germline lookup yields CDR1 SGHRS and CDR2 YFSETQ. Here the CDR3 DNA reads TGCGCCAGCAGCCCGGACAGGGCGAACACTGAAGCTTTCTTT. As protein: CASSPDRANTEAFF. The full variable domain, completed using reference TRBV5-1 and TRBJ1-1, is KAGVTQTPRYLIKTRGQQVTLSCSPISGHRSVSWYQQTPGQGLQFLFEYFSETQRNKGNFPGRFSGRQFSNSRSEMNVSTLELGDSALYLCASSPDRANTEAFFGQGTRLTVV.

J is TRBJ2-1 and V is TRBV11-2; 10 nucleotides match TRBD2. In germline, CDR1 is SGHAT, CDR2 FQNNGV. CDR3 length: 16 amino acids. The J segment lost 2 bases and the V segment lost 2 bases, leaving 3 bases of the junction unmatched. DNA of the CDR3: TGTGCCAGCAGCTTATTAGCGGGAGGACCCTACAATGAGCAGTTCTTC. It is translated as CASSLLAGGPYNEQFF.

This clone occurred once. The chain couples TRBV2 to TRBJ1-5; 9 bases match TRBD1. The CDR3 has 17 amino acids. Unmatched junction bases numbered 8, after V lost 4 bases and J lost 1 base. CDR1 is SNHLY, CDR2 FYNNEI, per germline. The DNA of the CDR3 is TGTGCCAGCAGTGTCCCAAGACAGGGGGTGAGCAATCAGCCCCAGCATTTT. Translating it yields CASSVPRQGVSNQPQHF.